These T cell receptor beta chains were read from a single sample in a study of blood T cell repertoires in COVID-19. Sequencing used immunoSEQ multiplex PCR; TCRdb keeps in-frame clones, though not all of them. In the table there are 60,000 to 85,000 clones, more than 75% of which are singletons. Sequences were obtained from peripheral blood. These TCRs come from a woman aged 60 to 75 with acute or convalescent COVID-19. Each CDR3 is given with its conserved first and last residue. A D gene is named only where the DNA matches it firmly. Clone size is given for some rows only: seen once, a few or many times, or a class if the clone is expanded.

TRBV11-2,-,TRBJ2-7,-,CASSLTGTGEQYF,TGTGCCAGCAGCTTAACGGGAACCGGCGAGCAGTACTTC
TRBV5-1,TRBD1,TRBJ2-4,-,CASSLGTGQGENIQYF,TGCGCCAGCAGCTTGGGTACGGGACAGGGGGAGAACATTCAGTACTTC
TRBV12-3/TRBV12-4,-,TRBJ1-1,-,CASSLQVRQEAFF,TGTGCCAGCAGTCTTCAAGTACGACAAGAAGCTTTCTTT
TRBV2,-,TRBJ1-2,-,CASTDTPGGYTF,TGTGCCAGCACCGATACCCCCGGTGGCTACACCTTC
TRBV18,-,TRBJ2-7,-,CASSLAPFSYEQYF,TGTGCCAGCTCACTAGCTCCATTTAGCTACGAGCAGTACTTC
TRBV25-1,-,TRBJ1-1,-,CASSVGLNTEAFF,TGTGCCAGCAGTGTGGGGCTAAACACTGAAGCTTTCTTT
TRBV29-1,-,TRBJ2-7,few,CSVEVQGSYEQYF,TGCAGCGTTGAAGTACAGGGATCCTACGAGCAGTACTTC
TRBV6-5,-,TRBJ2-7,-,CASRSDNSYEQYF,TGTGCCAGCAGGTCGGACAACTCCTACGAGCAGTACTTC
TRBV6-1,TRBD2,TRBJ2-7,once,CASSVGIPSGSYEQYF,TGTGCCAGCAGTGTGGGTATACCTAGCGGATCCTACGAGCAGTACTTC
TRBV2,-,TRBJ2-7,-,CASSPGTTKF,TGTGCCAGCAGCCCCGGGACAACCAAGTTC
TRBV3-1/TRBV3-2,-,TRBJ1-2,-,CASSQDLGGLDGYTF,TGTGCCAGCAGCCAAGACCTTGGGGGCTTAGATGGCTACACCTTC
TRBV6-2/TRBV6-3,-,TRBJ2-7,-,CASSYSTGSQPYEQYF,TGTGCCAGCAGTTACTCGACTGGCAGCCAACCCTACGAGCAGTACTTC
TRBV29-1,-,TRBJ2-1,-,CSVEAPKTYNEQFF,TGCAGCGTTGAGGCCCCAAAAACCTACAATGAGCAGTTCTTC
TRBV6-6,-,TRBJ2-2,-,CASSYLRNTGELFF,TGTGCCAGCAGTTATCTCCGGAACACCGGGGAGCTGTTTTTT
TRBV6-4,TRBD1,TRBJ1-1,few,CASSQSVGQGTTEAFF,TGTGCCAGCAGTCAATCGGTGGGACAGGGGACCACTGAAGCTTTCTTT
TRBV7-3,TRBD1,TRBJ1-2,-,CASSLGQGKGDGYTF,TGTGCCAGCAGCTTGGGACAGGGGAAAGGCGATGGCTACACCTTC
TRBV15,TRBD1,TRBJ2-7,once,CATSRDRGQGNEQYF,TGTGCCACCAGCAGAGATCGTGGACAGGGCAACGAGCAGTACTTC
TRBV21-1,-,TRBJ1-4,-,CASSKVRGHSF,TGTGCCAGCAGCAAAGTAAGGGGACACAGCTTT
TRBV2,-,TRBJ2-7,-,CAIKGGLPFLSYEQYF,TGTGCCATCAAGGGGGGGCTCCCATTCCTTTCCTACGAGCAGTACTTC